The entry that follows covers one T cell receptor beta chain sequence. Its antigen is as yet unknown. This record comes from a study of cytomegalovirus exposure and HLA in healthy donors. Study-wide findings and caveats: It was found in a later analysis that first-cohort TCR clusters tended to co-occur in the 100 to 150 validation repertoires. For most TCR sequences rarity was the rule, although some public TCRs occurred in many donors. Reports described diagnosis of cytomegalovirus status by the classifier as highly specific and sensitive.

This CDR3 is built from 13 residues. Trimming left V 5 bases short and J 7 bases short, with 15 bases between. Looked up from germline, CDR1 is SGDLS and CDR2 is YYNGEE. Assay used: immunoSEQ multiplex PCR; TCRdb lists only in-frame clones, some missing. The repertoire consists of 200,000 to 250,000 clones, with around 80% occurring once and the leading ten covering over 12%. J is TRBJ1-2 and V is TRBV9, with D tentatively TRBD1 (5 bases). The material sequenced was PBMCs. This TCR derives from a woman aged 25-40 years in good health and CMV-seropositive. The CDR3: CASRELVGTGYTF. The DNA of the CDR3 is TGTGCCAGCAGAGAACTCGTGGGGACTGGCTACACCTTC.